This T cell receptor (beta chain) was sequenced for a study of early T cells in non-severe SARS-CoV-2 infection. TCRdb re-called the 5' RACE reads with MiXCR, one entry per CDR3 protein. The table lists about 80,000 distinct CDR3 sequences, 13% to 15% of them singletons, with approximately 9.9% in the top ten. This clonotype occurred a few times. The V end lost 6 bases, the J end lost 6 bases, and 9 bases lay between the germline ends. The CDR3 is 10 residues long. Per germline, CDR1 DFQATT and CDR2 SNEGSKA (reference sequence). The TCR comes from an adult who was a healthcare worker with PCR-confirmed SARS-CoV-2 infection or an uninfected control (not recorded which). Sequencing was carried out using whole blood. The chain is built from TRBV20-1 and TRBJ2-7; no definite D call. The CDR3 DNA follows: TGCAGTGCGGGTTTGGGCGAGCAGTACTTC. Its translation is CSAGLGEQYF.